Presented here are 26 T cell receptor beta chains from one specimen sequenced in a study of cytomegalovirus exposure and HLA in healthy donors. The study ran its PCR with 60 Vbeta and 13 Jbeta primers. Sequenced by immunoSEQ multiplex PCR; TCRdb stores in-frame clones only, minus some. The sample comprises 35,000 to 45,000 clones, approximately 55% of which are singletons, and 9.5% to 13% rests with the top ten. The sequencing input was PBMCs. The receptors here all came from a human donor in good health.

The chain couples TRBV13 to TRBJ2-1, with 12 bases that match TRBD2. CDR1 PRHDT and CDR2 FYEKMQ come from the germline V gene (reference sequence). CDR3 length: 15 amino acids. J was trimmed by 6 bases and V by 5 bases; bases with no gene match: 5. The CDR3 here is CASSRTSGTRNEQFF. In DNA, the CDR3 is TGTGCCAGCAGCAGGACTAGCGGGACCCGCAATGAGCAGTTCTTC.

This chain connects TRBV10-3 to TRBJ1-3, with a tentative D call TRBD1 (5 bases). The length of the CDR3 is 14 residues. CDR1 is ENHRY, CDR2 SYGVKD, per germline. V lost 6 bases and J 0 bases, leaving 9 bases between the germline ends. This CDR3 reads CAIRKQDSGNTIYF. The CDR3 DNA sequence: TGTGCCATCAGAAAACAGGACTCTGGAAACACCATATATTTT.

The V gene is TRBV6-6, the J gene TRBJ1-6, with D perhaps TRBD1 (5 bases). The CDR3 is 16 residues long. Between the trimmed V and J ends, which lost 0 bases and 2 bases, there was a span of 8 bases. Germline V gene sequence: CDR1 MNHNY, CDR2 SVGAGI (reference sequence). CDR3 protein: CASSYSSRAYNSPLHF. For the CDR3, the DNA is TGTGCCAGCAGTTACTCGAGCAGGGCCTATAATTCACCCCTCCACTTT.

The chain recombines TRBV2 with TRBJ2-7, with D tentatively TRBD2 (6 bases). The CDR3 runs 12 residues. Trimming cost V 6 bases and J 5 bases, with 11 bases left between them. CDR1 is SNHLY and CDR2 is FYNNEI in the germline V gene. The CDR3 bases are TGTGCCAGCAGCGAGGGACTCCACGAGCAGTACTTC. This gives the protein CASSEGLHEQYF.

The gene calls are TRBV5-1 and TRBJ2-1; 7 positions match TRBD2. V dropped 4 bases and J dropped 0; count of bases not matched to a gene: 4. CDR3 length: 15 amino acids. The germline V gene encodes CDR1 SGHRS and CDR2 YFSETQ. CDR3 coding DNA: TGCGCCAGCAGCGCTGCTAGCGGCTCCTACAATGAGCAGTTCTTC. It specifies CASSAASGSYNEQFF.

The chain links TRBV7-3 to TRBJ2-3, with TRBD2 matching 7 bases. The CDR3 spans 13 residues. Trimming at V came to 6 bases and at J to 9 bases, leaving 9 bases not matched to a gene. From germline, CDR1 is SGHTA and CDR2 FQGTGA. The CDR3 sequence: CASSIDRGETQYF. CDR3 bases: TGTGCCAGCAGTATCGACCGGGGGGAGACGCAGTATTTT. Filled out from reference TRBV7-3 and TRBJ2-3, the complete variable domain reads GAGVSQTPSNKVTEKGKYVELRCDPISGHTALYWYRQSLGQGPEFLIYFQGTGAADDSGLPNDRFFAVRPEGSVSTLKIQRTERGDSAVYLCASSIDRGETQYFGPGTRLTVL.

DNA for the CDR3: TGCAGCGTTATCGGGGGCACAGATACGCAGTATTTT. Its translation is CSVIGGTDTQYF. This chain links TRBV29-1 with TRBJ2-3; the D gene is possibly TRBD2 (5 bases). The CDR3 covers 12 residues. V was clipped by 5 bases and J by 1 base, with 7 bases between them. Germline lookup yields CDR1 SQVTM and CDR2 ANQGSEA.

The rearrangement uses TRBV5-1 and TRBJ1-1; 12 positions match TRBD1. This CDR3 is 16 amino acids long. Trimming took 2 bases from V and 1 from J; bases not matched to a gene: 3. CDR1 is SGHRS, CDR2 YFSETQ, per germline. The CDR3 protein is CASSLGTGGGNTEAFF. CDR3 nucleotides: TGCGCCAGCAGCTTAGGGACAGGGGGCGGGAACACTGAAGCTTTCTTT.

A word on this clone: Other DNA sequences in the same sample also yield this CDR3. The rearrangement joins TRBV7-3 to TRBJ1-6; TRBD1 aligns across 10 bases. The CDR3 totals 15 residues. Germline CDR1 and CDR2: SGHTA and FQGTGA. V dropped 2 bases and J dropped 13; count of bases not matched to a gene: 8. The CDR3, as DNA: TGTGCCAGCAGCTTAGGTGGGACAGGGGAATCCCCCCTCCACTTT. Its translation is CASSLGGTGESPLHF.

This clone was found a few times. The chain carries TRBV7-2 and TRBJ1-6; maybe TRBD1 (5 bases). CDR1 SGHTA and CDR2 FQGNSA come from the germline V gene. There are 13 residues in the CDR3. Trimming left V 1 base short and J 9 bases short, with 7 bases between. The CDR3 coding sequence is TGTGCCAGCAGCTTAGGCGGGGGTTCACCCCTCCACTTT. It specifies CASSLGGGSPLHF.

The rearrangement joins TRBV19 to TRBJ2-1; TRBD1 agrees at 7 bases. J was trimmed by 0 bases and V by 7 bases; bases with no gene match: 3. This CDR3 is built from 14 residues. CDR1 and CDR2 (germline): LNHDA, SQIVND (reference sequence). Here the CDR3 DNA reads TGTGCCAGTAAAAGGGACAGCTCCTACAATGAGCAGTTCTTC. Amino acid sequence: CASKRDSSYNEQFF.

This clone was observed a few times. V usage is TRBV5-4 and J usage is TRBJ1-2; the D gene is possibly TRBD1 (6 bases). Germline V gene sequence: CDR1 SGHNT, CDR2 YYREEE (reference sequence). V was pared by 4 bases and J by 0 bases, with 16 bases between. CDR3 length equals 16 residues. CDR3: CASSISWDTSNYGYTF. The DNA of the CDR3 is TGTGCCAGCAGCATCTCATGGGACACCTCTAACTATGGCTACACCTTC.

The chain links TRBV4-3 to TRBJ2-3, with TRBD1 identical over 8 bases. V lost 2 bases, J lost 4 bases, and 8 bases stayed unmatched. The CDR3 has 16 residues. CDR1 is LGHNA and CDR2 is YSLEER in the germline V gene. CDR3 amino acids: CASSQRTGGYSDTQYF. The CDR3 DNA reads as TGCGCCAGCAGCCAACGTACAGGGGGGTATTCAGATACGCAGTATTTT.

The chain recombines TRBV7-2 with TRBJ1-5, with D unclear. The CDR3 runs to 15 residues. Trimming pared 5 bases from V and 2 bases from J, leaving 13 bases between. Germline V gene sequence: CDR1 SGHTA, CDR2 FQGNSA. The CDR3 DNA reads as TGTGCCAGCAGCCCCCTCCCCCCGGGCAATCAGCCCCAGCATTTT. As protein: CASSPLPPGNQPQHF.

The gene calls are TRBV5-6 and TRBJ2-5; TRBD2 agrees at 10 bases. The length of the CDR3 is 16 residues. Germline CDR1 is SGHDT and CDR2 is YYEEEE. The J segment lost 4 bases and the V segment lost 4 bases, leaving 10 bases of the junction unmatched. CDR3 sequence reads: CASSRGLAGEGETQYF. The CDR3 DNA is TGTGCCAGCAGCCGGGGGCTAGCGGGAGAAGGAGAGACCCAGTACTTC.

This clone was recorded a few times. This rearrangement joins TRBV11-3 to TRBJ1-1; D is possibly TRBD1 (6 bases). Germline assignment: CDR1 SGHNT and CDR2 YENEEA. Trimming left V 4 bases short and J 8 bases short, with 11 bases between. The CDR3 has 12 amino acids. The chain's CDR3 is CASSSRGREAFF. CDR3 nucleotides: TGTGCCAGCAGCTCGAGGGGGAGAGAAGCTTTCTTT.

This clone was recorded once. The chain couples TRBV30 to TRBJ1-5; 8 positions agree with TRBD1. V was pared by 1 base and J by 4 bases, with 12 bases of the junction left unmatched. Germline CDR1 GTSNPN, CDR2 SVGIG (reference sequence). CDR3 length: 17 amino acids. CDR3 protein: CAWSENVRDRKNQPQHF. In DNA, the CDR3 is TGTGCCTGGAGTGAAAACGTCCGGGACAGGAAAAATCAGCCCCAGCATTTT.

V usage is TRBV5-6 and J usage is TRBJ2-5; 7 positions agree with TRBD2. Near its end, the DNA agrees better with TRBJ2-7, so the J call may be wrong. Germline values: CDR1 SGHDT, CDR2 YYEEEE. The length of the CDR3 is 15 residues. CDR3 sequence (DNA): TGTGCCAGCAGCTTGGGTCCCGGGACTACCTACGAGCAGTACTTC. Amino acid sequence: CASSLGPGTTYEQYF.

This clone was picked up a small number of times. J is TRBJ1-5 and V is TRBV27, with D perhaps matching TRBD1 (5 bases). Germline assignment: CDR1 MNHEY and CDR2 SMNVEV (reference sequence). V gave up 5 bases and J gave up 1 base, with 15 bases separating them. The CDR3 totals 16 residues. CDR3 bases: TGTGCCAGCAGTCCCCTGGGGGGGATGAGCAATCAGCCCCAGCATTTT. Amino acids: CASSPLGGMSNQPQHF.

V is TRBV2 and J is TRBJ1-1; D is possibly TRBD1 (6 bases). CDR3 size: 17 residues. Trimming took 3 bases from V and 2 from J, leaving 19 bases between them. Looked up from germline, CDR1 is SNHLY and CDR2 is FYNNEI. The CDR3 nucleotides read TGTGCCAGCAGTGACTACGGGCAGGGGCGGCCCAACACTGAAGCTTTCTTT. Its protein product is CASSDYGQGRPNTEAFF.

This clone was picked up a small number of times. V is TRBV9 and J is TRBJ1-2; D possibly corresponds to TRBD1 (5 bases). The V gene's germline CDR1 is SGDLS and CDR2 YYNGEE. V was clipped by 3 bases and J by 4 bases, with 16 bases between them. The CDR3 covers 15 residues. DNA of the CDR3: TGTGCCAGCAGCGCCCTCGGGGCGGGGTTCTATGGCTACACCTTC. It is translated as CASSALGAGFYGYTF.

CDR3 nucleotide sequence: TGTGCCAGCAGCTTGGGGGGGGGCAGCGCTTATGGGACCGGGGAGCTGTTTTTT. It encodes CASSLGGGSAYGTGELFF. The chain employs TRBV5-4 and TRBJ2-2; D possibly corresponds to TRBD2 (7 bases). In germline, CDR1 is SGHNT, CDR2 YYREEE (reference sequence). The length of the CDR3 is 18 residues. Between the trimmed V and J ends, which lost 0 bases and 5 bases, there was a span of 20 bases.

This clone was picked up a small number of times. V and J are TRBV28 and TRBJ2-1; the D is unclear. Trimming took 3 bases from V and 0 from J, leaving 9 bases between them. The CDR3 has 15 residues. Germline CDR1 is MDHEN and CDR2 is SYDVKM. This CDR3 reads CASSFGVASYNEQFF. The CDR3 bases are TGTGCCAGCAGTTTTGGAGTAGCCTCCTACAATGAGCAGTTCTTC.

V is TRBV11-1 and J is TRBJ1-1, with 7 bases that match TRBD1. V shed 5 bases, J shed 4 bases, and the junction held 22 bases outside the gene matches. CDR1 is SGHAT and CDR2 is FQDESV in the germline V gene (reference sequence). The CDR3 is 19 amino acids. The chain's CDR3 is CASSPWDSFLNHDVTEAFF. As DNA, the CDR3 is TGTGCCAGCAGCCCCTGGGACAGCTTTTTAAATCATGACGTCACTGAAGCTTTCTTT.

The count of this clone is one. This chain connects TRBV18 to TRBJ1-5; D is unclear. V lost 1 base and J 2 bases, leaving 9 bases between the germline ends. Germline V gene data show CDR1 as KGHSH and CDR2 as LQKENI. This CDR3 is 15 amino acids long. The CDR3 loop is CASSPLRGGNQPQHF. Here the CDR3 DNA reads TGTGCCAGCTCACCACTTCGGGGAGGCAATCAGCCCCAGCATTTT.

The genes are TRBV11-1 and TRBJ1-5; maybe TRBD1 (6 bases). CDR3 length: 13 residues. V lost 1 base and J 6 bases, leaving 7 bases between the germline ends. Germline CDR1 is SGHAT and CDR2 is FQDESV (reference sequence). CDR3 residues: CASSLDRAQPQHF. In DNA, the CDR3 is TGTGCCAGCAGCTTAGACAGGGCTCAGCCCCAGCATTTT.